These 11 T cell receptor beta chains were all obtained from the same sample, sequenced in a study of CD8 T cells in Susac syndrome. With random hexamers, 0.5 to 1 ug RNA was reverse transcribed. MiXCR, run by TCRdb on the immunoSEQ multiplex PCR reads, gives a single entry per CDR3 protein. The sample contains roughly 130,000 distinct CDR3 sequences, about 95% of which appear only once. Sample: CD4+ T cells from PBMCs. All receptors come from a human donor in good health.

The chain joins TRBV3-1 to TRBJ1-1, with D perhaps TRBD1 (6 bases). Germline V gives CDR1 LGHDT, CDR2 YNNKEL (reference sequence). V was trimmed by 3 bases and J by 5 bases, leaving 13 bases between them. The CDR3 contains 14 residues. The CDR3 DNA reads TGTGCCAGCAGCCACGGGACACCGGAGACTGAAGCTTTCTTT. This gives the protein CASSHGTPETEAFF.

This clonotype was counted once. J is TRBJ2-3 and V is TRBV6-1; the D call may be TRBD1 or TRBD2 (5 bases each). Per the germline V gene, CDR1 is MNHNS and CDR2 is SASEGT. The CDR3 spans 14 residues. V lost 9 bases to trimming and J lost 1 base, with 14 bases between them. The CDR3 nucleotides are TGTGCCAGTCAACGGGGACCAGGCACAGATACGCAGTATTTT. It encodes CASQRGPGTDTQYF.

The V and J genes are TRBV7-2 and TRBJ2-5, with D perhaps given as TRBD1 or TRBD2 (6 bases each). The germline CDR1 and CDR2 sequences are SGHTA and FQGNSA. This CDR3 region has 15 residues. The V end was cut by 5 bases, the J end by 4 bases, with 17 bases between. The CDR3 is CASSPRGGGGETQYF. Here the CDR3 DNA reads TGTGCCAGCAGCCCAAGGGGCGGAGGGGGAGAGACCCAGTACTTC.

The chain links TRBV6-5 to TRBJ2-5; D perhaps matches TRBD2 (6 bases). Trimming shortened V by 7 bases and J by 5 bases, and 11 bases separated the two germline ends. The CDR3 loop spans 12 amino acids. CDR1 and CDR2 (germline): MNHEY, SVGAGI. CDR3 amino acids: CASKNRGETQYF. Written as DNA, the CDR3 is TGTGCCAGCAAGAATCGGGGGGAGACCCAGTACTTC.

The gene calls are TRBV2 and TRBJ2-7, with a tentative D call TRBD2 (6 bases). Germline V lookup: CDR1 SNHLY, CDR2 FYNNEI. The CDR3 is 12 amino acids. Trimming left V 7 bases short and J 4 bases short, with 11 bases between. The DNA of the CDR3 is TGTGCCAGCAATCGGGAGACGTACGAGCAGTACTTC. The encoded protein is CASNRETYEQYF.

V usage is TRBV29-1 and J usage is TRBJ1-3, with a weak D call TRBD1 (5 bases). V was shortened by 4 bases and J by 2 bases, with 15 bases between the two germline ends. Germline V lookup: CDR1 SQVTM, CDR2 ANQGSEA. The CDR3 is 15 amino acids. CDR3 residues: CSVALWGVAGNTIYF. The CDR3 DNA reads TGCAGCGTTGCCCTGTGGGGGGTTGCTGGAAACACCATATATTTT.

The genes are TRBV5-1 and TRBJ2-7; maybe TRBD1 (6 bases). CDR3 size: 15 residues. V was shortened by 4 bases and J by 1 base, with 15 bases between the two germline ends. Germline V lookup: CDR1 SGHRS, CDR2 YFSETQ. CDR3 nucleotides: TGCGCCAGCAGCCCTGCTAGGGGGTCGTCCTACGAGCAGTACTTC. It specifies CASSPARGSSYEQYF.

This clonotype was seen a single time. In DNA, the CDR3 is TGCGCCAGCAGTCATGGGCGTCATGTAGACAGGGGTACGACTGAAGCTTTCTTT. It yields the protein CASSHGRHVDRGTTEAFF. This chain uses TRBV23-1 with TRBJ1-1; TRBD1 matches 8 bases. TRBV23-1 is placed among ORFs of uncertain function. This CDR3 has 18 residues. V shed 3 bases and J 5 bases; nucleotides not matched to a gene: 17.

The chain combines TRBV7-9 with TRBJ2-4, with D perhaps being TRBD1 or TRBD2 (5 bases each). Germline CDR1 and CDR2: SEHNR and FQNEAQ (reference sequence). Trimming removed 3 bases from V and 2 bases from J, with 8 bases in between. The CDR3 sequence is 14 residues long. The CDR3 DNA follows: TGTGCCAGCAGCTTTGAGGGGTCCAAAAACATTCAGTACTTC. This sequence encodes CASSFEGSKNIQYF.

The DNA of the CDR3 is TGCAGCGTTCAGGACGGTGGCGGGAGTTATAATGAGCAGTTCTTC. Its protein is CSVQDGGGSYNEQFF. This chain connects TRBV29-1 to TRBJ2-1; TRBD2 agrees at 7 bases. This CDR3 comprises 15 residues. Germline V gives CDR1 SQVTM, CDR2 ANQGSEA. Trimming removed 5 bases from V and 7 bases from J; junction bases left unmatched: 14.

This clonotype was counted once. The gene calls are TRBV6-5 and TRBJ2-7; 8 nucleotides match TRBD1. V lost 2 bases, J lost 3 bases, and 3 bases stayed unmatched. The CDR3 totals 14 residues. Germline CDR1 and CDR2: MNHEY and SVGAGI. The CDR3 region is CASSYGTGLYEQYF. DNA of the CDR3: TGTGCCAGCAGTTACGGGACAGGACTCTACGAGCAGTACTTC.